A single sample gave rise to the 32 T cell receptor beta chains below, sequenced in a study of vaccination effects on CD4 cells after COVID-19. Measured with immunoSEQ multiplex PCR; TCRdb has only the in-frame clones, and not every one. Of 60,000 to 80,000 clones listed, about 74% are singletons. Their antigens remain unidentified. Once cultured for approximately 10 days, the cells underwent separation to obtain CD4+ T cells. Every participant took two doses of the BNT162b2 or mRNA-1273 vaccine. The material sequenced was CD4+ T cells from PBMCs cultured without peptide, taken after COVID-19 vaccination. The receptors were sampled from a human donor who received a COVID-19 vaccine.

The table lists this clone with a few counts. This rearrangement joins TRBV3-1 (or the pseudogene TRBV3-2) to TRBJ2-7; possibly TRBD2 for D (6 bases). The CDR3 covers 14 residues. V was trimmed by 2 bases and J by 5 bases, leaving 13 bases between them. The germline V gene encodes CDR1 LGHDT and CDR2 YNNKEL (reference sequence). CDR3 loop: CASSQNRGGDEQYV. As DNA, the CDR3 is TGTGCCAGCAGCCAAAACAGAGGAGGGGACGAGCAGTACGTC.

The chain employs TRBV28 and TRBJ1-5; possible D gene TRBD1, 5 bases. The germline V gene encodes CDR1 MDHEN and CDR2 SYDVKM. This CDR3 has 14 amino acids. V gave up 1 base and J gave up 5 bases, with 9 bases separating them. CDR3 sequence reads: CASSLFPGHQPQHF. The DNA for the CDR3 is TGTGCCAGCAGTTTATTTCCGGGACATCAGCCCCAGCATTTT.

The rearrangement links TRBV12-3 or TRBV12-4 to TRBJ2-3, with TRBD1 matching over 8 bases. V was clipped by 6 bases and J by 6 bases; unmatched bases: 5. The CDR3 contains 13 residues. CDR3 region: CASSGQGVDTQYF. As DNA, the CDR3 is TGTGCCAGCAGCGGACAGGGCGTCGATACGCAGTATTTT.

V and J are TRBV27 and TRBJ2-2; D remains ambiguous. The CDR3 consists of 14 residues. Germline V gene data show CDR1 as MNHEY and CDR2 as SMNVEV (reference sequence). The V end was cut by 5 bases, the J end by 3 bases, with 10 bases between. Here the CDR3 reads CASSPYLDTGELFF. CDR3 DNA: TGTGCCAGCAGTCCATACCTCGACACCGGGGAGCTGTTTTTT.

This chain uses TRBV28 with TRBJ1-3; D not resolved. This CDR3 spans 16 amino acids. The germline V and J ends were trimmed by 3 bases and 2 bases, with 14 bases remaining between them. Per germline, CDR1 MDHEN and CDR2 SYDVKM. CDR3 protein: CASSFLSYATGNTIYF. In DNA, the CDR3 is TGTGCCAGCAGTTTCCTTTCTTATGCTACTGGAAACACCATATATTTT.

The rearrangement uses TRBV27 and TRBJ1-6; D not resolved. The germline V gene encodes CDR1 MNHEY and CDR2 SMNVEV (reference sequence). V was clipped by 2 bases and J by 8 bases, with 13 bases between them. There are 15 residues in the CDR3. The chain's CDR3 is CASSLNNPVYSPLHF. CDR3 DNA sequence: TGTGCCAGCAGTTTAAATAACCCGGTCTATTCACCCCTCCACTTT.

This chain joins TRBV6-5 and TRBJ1-6; D gene uncertain. The CDR3 sequence is 14 residues long. Deletions cut 0 bases from V and 7 bases from J, with 7 bases between. Germline V gene lookup returns CDR1 MNHEY and CDR2 SVGAGI. The chain's CDR3 is CASSYSAGNSPLHF. The DNA for the CDR3 is TGTGCCAGCAGTTACTCGGCGGGAAATTCACCCCTCCACTTT.

The chain links TRBV10-1 to TRBJ2-6, with D possibly matching TRBD1 (6 bases). V gave up 2 bases and J gave up 0 bases, with 29 bases separating them. Germline V gene data show CDR1 as WNHNN and CDR2 as SYGVQD (reference sequence). This CDR3 contains 23 residues. The CDR3 bases are TGCGCCAGCAGTGAGGGTAAGACAGGTTCCACGCAAGAGGCTTTCTCTGGGGCCAACGTCCTGACTTTC. Translated: CASSEGKTGSTQEAFSGANVLTF.

CDR3 region: CASSQEGLRGMGNTIYF. The CDR3 DNA reads as TGCGCCAGCAGCCAAGAGGGACTCAGGGGGATGGGAAACACCATATATTTT. This sequence joins TRBV4-1 and TRBJ1-3; 7 bases fit TRBD1. This CDR3 is built from 17 residues. CDR1 MGHRA and CDR2 YSYEKL come from the germline V gene. Trimming took 0 bases from V and 4 from J; bases not matched to a gene: 9.

The rearrangement uses TRBV30 and TRBJ2-5; 9 bases are shared with TRBD1. V was pared by 3 bases and J by 5 bases, with 7 bases of the junction left unmatched. CDR3 length: 14 amino acids. The germline CDR1 and CDR2 sequences are GTSNPN and SVGIG (reference sequence). The CDR3 DNA follows: TGTGCCTGGAGCAGGGGGACAGGGTGGGAGACCCAGTACTTC. Amino acids: CAWSRGTGWETQYF.

The chain combines TRBV10-2 with TRBJ2-3, with unresolved D. Germline assignment: CDR1 WSHSY and CDR2 SAAADI. The V gene lost 4 bases and the J gene lost 9 bases, with 14 bases spanning the gap. The CDR3 has 13 residues. The CDR3 spells CASSAVGVETQYF. CDR3 bases: TGCGCCAGCAGTGCCGTAGGAGTAGAAACGCAGTATTTT.

The rearrangement joins TRBV2 to TRBJ1-6; tentative D call: TRBD1 (5 bases). V dropped 5 bases and J dropped 7 bases, with 15 bases sitting between them. The CDR3 spans 15 residues. CDR1 is SNHLY, CDR2 FYNNEI, per germline. The CDR3 nucleotides are TGTGCCAGCAGTCCCGGGACGGTCGAAAATTCACCCCTCCACTTT. It codes for CASSPGTVENSPLHF. The full variable domain, its missing parts supplied by reference TRBV2 and TRBJ1-6, is EPEVTQTPSHQVTQMGQEVILRCVPISNHLYFYWYRQILGQKVEFLVSFYNNEISEKSEIFDDQFSVERPDGSNFTLKIRSTKLEDSAMYFCASSPGTVENSPLHFGNGTRLTVT.

This clone was recorded once. The chain has TRBV6-2 or TRBV6-3 and TRBJ2-7, with 10 nucleotides matching TRBD2. Germline V gene sequence: CDR1 MNHEY, CDR2 SVGEGT. V lost 4 bases, J lost 4 bases, and 7 bases stayed unmatched. The CDR3 sequence is 15 residues long. CDR3 amino acids: CASSFTGLADYEQYV. CDR3 nucleotide sequence: TGTGCCAGCAGTTTCACAGGACTAGCGGATTACGAGCAGTACGTC.

The chain uses TRBV5-1 and TRBJ1-4, with TRBD1 matching 8 bases. Unmatched junction bases numbered 5, after V lost 0 bases and J lost 7 bases. This CDR3 comprises 15 residues. Germline V CDR1 and CDR2: SGHRS, YFSETQ. The CDR3 protein is CASSLAPGGGEKLFF. CDR3 coding DNA: TGCGCCAGCAGCTTGGCCCCAGGGGGCGGTGAAAAACTGTTTTTT.

The chain uses TRBV20-1 and TRBJ1-2; D call uncertain. Germline lookup yields CDR1 DFQATT and CDR2 SNEGSKA (reference sequence). This CDR3 spans 11 amino acids. Trimming took off 5 bases at V and 4 bases at J, with 8 bases between the two ends. CDR3 in amino acids: CSAEQTYGYTF. CDR3 in DNA: TGCAGTGCTGAACAGACCTATGGCTACACCTTC.

The V call is TRBV6-2 or TRBV6-3, the J call TRBJ2-1, with 8 bases that match TRBD2. This CDR3 contains 16 residues. V trimming: 6 bases; J trimming: 0 bases; junction bases outside the gene matches: 7. Germline CDR1 MNHEY, CDR2 SVGEGT. The CDR3 nucleotides read TGTGCCAGCAGCGACCCCGGGACTAGCTCCTACAATGAGCAGTTCTTC. It codes for CASSDPGTSSYNEQFF.

This chain joins TRBV7-7 and TRBJ2-2; D is unresolved. Germline CDR1 is SSHAT and CDR2 is FNYEAQ (reference sequence). The length of the CDR3 is 14 residues. Trimming left V 5 bases short and J 3 bases short, with 10 bases between. The CDR3 here is CASSPPLDTGELFF. In DNA, the CDR3 is TGTGCCAGCAGCCCCCCCCTTGACACCGGGGAGCTGTTTTTT.

The chain has TRBV28 and TRBJ1-1; no firm D call. This CDR3 has 12 amino acids. With 10 bases removed from V and 4 bases from J, the gap between germline ends came to 13 bases. Germline V CDR1 and CDR2: MDHEN, SYDVKM. CDR3 sequence: CATRRESTEAFF. In nucleotides, the CDR3 is TGTGCCACGCGTAGAGAGAGCACTGAAGCTTTCTTT.

The chain recombines TRBV11-1 with TRBJ2-7; 8 bases map to TRBD1. After removal of 2 bases from V and 4 bases from J, the junction contained 4 bases not matched to a gene. The CDR3 runs 14 residues. Germline CDR1 SGHAT, CDR2 FQDESV (reference sequence). The CDR3 DNA reads as TGTGCCAGCAGCTTATTGCAGGGGGCTTACGAGCAGTACGTC. Protein product: CASSLLQGAYEQYV.

V gene TRBV5-6 combines with J gene TRBJ1-2; D is unclear. This CDR3 is 15 amino acids long. V dropped 0 bases and J dropped 4 bases, with 13 bases sitting between them. CDR1 is SGHDT and CDR2 is YYEEEE in the germline V gene. CDR3 amino acids: CASSLVGLVGYGYTF. The DNA of the CDR3 is TGTGCCAGCAGCTTGGTTGGCCTAGTTGGCTATGGCTACACCTTC.

This clone was detected once. The CDR3 nucleotides are TGTGCCAGCAGTCAATCTAACTATGGCTACACCTTC. It translates to CASSQSNYGYTF. The chain employs TRBV6-5 and TRBJ1-2; D is unclear. Trimming removed 5 bases at V and 0 bases at J, with 4 bases between. The CDR3 has 12 residues. Germline V gene lookup returns CDR1 MNHEY and CDR2 SVGAGI.

This clone appeared a single time. The CDR3 loop is CASSPGQLNTEAFF. The CDR3 DNA sequence: TGTGCCAGCAGCCCGGGACAGCTGAACACTGAAGCTTTCTTT. The chain carries TRBV6-4 and TRBJ1-1; TRBD1 agrees at 7 bases. This CDR3 contains 14 residues. CDR1 is MRHNA and CDR2 is SNTAGT in the germline V gene. V was clipped by 6 bases and J by 0 bases; unmatched bases: 4.

The chain employs TRBV3-1 (or the pseudogene TRBV3-2) and TRBJ1-4; no clear D gene. CDR1 and CDR2 (germline): LGHDT, YNNKEL (reference sequence). The CDR3 is 15 amino acids. V dropped 4 bases and J dropped 4 bases, with 13 bases sitting between them. CDR3 loop: CASSPSPGVNEKLFF. CDR3 nucleotides: TGTGCCAGCAGCCCCTCTCCAGGAGTTAATGAAAAACTGTTTTTT.

This clone has a single count. The DNA for the CDR3 is TGTGCCATCAGTAGGCAGACAGAAAGCGGCTACACCTTC. This gives the protein CAISRQTESGYTF. The rearrangement uses TRBV10-3 and TRBJ1-2; tentative D call: TRBD1 (5 bases). Trimming left V 5 bases short and J 8 bases short, with 15 bases between. The CDR3 contains 13 residues. In germline, CDR1 is ENHRY, CDR2 SYGVKD.

Only one count was recorded for this clone. This sequence joins TRBV2 and TRBJ2-2; 7 bases fit TRBD1. After removal of 8 bases from V and 4 bases from J, the junction contained 7 bases not matched to a gene. There are 14 residues in the CDR3. Germline assignment: CDR1 SNHLY and CDR2 FYNNEI. CDR3 residues: CASRSDRATGELFF. The CDR3 DNA reads as TGTGCCAGCCGCTCCGACAGGGCCACCGGGGAGCTGTTTTTT.

The chain employs TRBV5-6 and TRBJ2-1; 11 nucleotides line up with TRBD2. CDR3 size: 13 residues. Per germline, CDR1 SGHDT and CDR2 YYEEEE. Losses at the gene ends were 5 bases for V and 13 bases for J; bases not matched to a gene: 8. Here the CDR3 reads CASRKGTSGPQFF. For the CDR3, the DNA is TGTGCCAGCAGGAAAGGGACTAGCGGTCCCCAGTTCTTC. The complete variable domain, with remaining parts taken from reference TRBV5-6 and TRBJ2-1, reads DAGVTQSPTHLIKTRGQQVTLRCSPKSGHDTVSWYQQALGQGPQFIFQYYEEEERQRGNFPDRFSGHQFPNYSSELNVNALLLGDSALYLCASRKGTSGPQFFGPGTRLTVL.

The J gene is TRBJ2-5, the V gene TRBV24-1, with 8 bases identical to TRBD1. Per the germline V gene, CDR1 is KGHDR and CDR2 is SFDVKD. CDR3 size: 14 residues. V was clipped by 5 bases and J by 3 bases; unmatched bases: 4. The DNA for the CDR3 is TGTGCCACCAGTGTCCCGGACAGGGAAGAGACCCAGTACTTC. As protein: CATSVPDREETQYF.

The chain combines TRBV5-1 with TRBJ1-1; possible D gene TRBD1, 6 bases. Germline CDR1 is SGHRS and CDR2 is YFSETQ. Trimming left V 4 bases short and J 1 base short, with 14 bases between. The CDR3 spans 15 residues. The CDR3 is CASSLLGGGNTEAFF. The CDR3 region has the DNA TGCGCCAGCAGCCTGCTCGGGGGCGGGAACACTGAAGCTTTCTTT.

The V and J genes are TRBV28 and TRBJ1-3; no clear D. The CDR3 covers 14 residues. CDR1 MDHEN and CDR2 SYDVKM come from the germline V gene. The V gene lost 6 bases and the J gene lost 4 bases, with 13 bases spanning the gap. CDR3 loop: CASRLTARGNTIYF. The CDR3 nucleotides are TGTGCCAGCAGACTCACAGCTCGGGGAAACACCATATATTTT.

CDR3: CASSPGYENYGYTF. The CDR3 coding sequence is TGTGCCAGCTCACCCGGGTATGAGAACTATGGCTACACCTTC. The J gene is TRBJ1-2, the V gene TRBV18, with D hard to call. CDR3 length: 14 amino acids. Trimming removed 3 bases from V and 2 bases from J, with 10 bases in between. Germline V gene data show CDR1 as KGHSH and CDR2 as LQKENI.

The chain has TRBV6-5 and TRBJ1-2; D perhaps matches TRBD1 (6 bases). CDR1 and CDR2 (germline): MNHEY, SVGAGI. CDR3 length: 13 residues. Trimming stripped 7 bases from V and 2 bases from J, with 11 bases between. CDR3 residues: CASTWTVNYGYTF. Here the CDR3 DNA reads TGTGCCAGCACCTGGACAGTGAACTATGGCTACACCTTC.

The chain recombines TRBV11-2 with TRBJ2-7; D is uncertain. Germline V gene data show CDR1 as SGHAT and CDR2 as FQNNGV. The V end was cut by 5 bases, the J end by 3 bases, with 17 bases between. This CDR3 comprises 15 residues. The DNA of the CDR3 is TGTGCCAGCAGCCGCTCCCCTGGGCAGAACTACGAGCAGTACGTC. Protein sequence: CASSRSPGQNYEQYV.